This T cell receptor beta chain was found in a study of blood T cell repertoires in COVID-19. About the study: From T cells, B-cell-depleted T cells, or PBMCs came the material, which was cDNA or gDNA.

In germline, CDR1 is SGDLS, CDR2 YYNGEE. The length of the CDR3 is 13 residues. The V gene lost 4 bases and the J gene lost 6 bases, with 13 bases spanning the gap. Clones were read by immunoSEQ multiplex PCR, and TCRdb kept only the in-frame ones, dropping some. The sample lists approximately 290,000 clones, approximately 90% occurring once. The V gene is TRBV9, the J gene TRBJ1-1; no clear D. The sample was peripheral blood. This sequence originates from a man aged 25-45 years with acute or convalescent COVID-19. In DNA, the CDR3 is TGTGCCAGCAGCTCCGGAGGGAGGGCTGAAGCTTTCTTT. Its translation is CASSSGGRAEAFF.